A selection of T cell receptor beta chains follows, all from one sample in a study of cytomegalovirus exposure and HLA in healthy donors. Sequencing was performed with immunoSEQ multiplex PCR; in TCRdb, only in-frame clones are kept and a portion is missing. The data show some 190,000 clones, around 80% seen once. Sequencing was carried out using PBMCs. The source is a man aged 35 to 55 in good health and CMV-seropositive. Both conserved end residues are part of each CDR3. Fields, in order: CDR3 DNA, CDR3 protein, D gene, J gene, V gene, clone size. A D gene is named only where the DNA matches it firmly. Clone size is shown for a subset of rows, as once, few, many or a class of expanded clone.

CDR3nt: TGCGCCAGCAGCTGGGGACTAGCCCTATTCCAAGAGACCCAGTACTTC; CDR3aa: CASSWGLALFQETQYF; d_gene: TRBD2; j_gene: TRBJ2-5; v_gene: TRBV5-1; abundance: NA
CDR3nt: TGTGCCAGCAGTCCTCCCCCCAGCGGGAACACCGGGGAGCTGTTTTTT; CDR3aa: CASSPPPSGNTGELFF; d_gene: NA; j_gene: TRBJ2-2; v_gene: TRBV28; abundance: NA
CDR3nt: TGCGCCAGCAGCTCTGGACTAGCGGTAGGAACACCCACAGATACGCAGTATTTT; CDR3aa: CASSSGLAVGTPTDTQYF; d_gene: TRBD2; j_gene: TRBJ2-3; v_gene: TRBV5-1; abundance: once
CDR3nt: TGTGCCAGCAGCGTAGAAGGGGTGGGGACCGGGGAGCTGTTTTTT; CDR3aa: CASSVEGVGTGELFF; d_gene: NA; j_gene: TRBJ2-2; v_gene: TRBV9; abundance: NA
CDR3nt: TGTGCCAGCAGTGGACAACCGGGACAGGGGTTAGAGACCCAGTACTTC; CDR3aa: CASSGQPGQGLETQYF; d_gene: TRBD1; j_gene: TRBJ2-5; v_gene: TRBV2; abundance: NA
CDR3nt: TGTGCCAGCAGCTTAGAAAGGCTAGTTGTCAATGAGCAGTTCTTC; CDR3aa: CASSLERLVVNEQFF; d_gene: NA; j_gene: TRBJ2-1; v_gene: TRBV7-2; abundance: NA
CDR3nt: TGTGCCAGCAGTACCAGGGCGGCCGAGACCCAGTACTTC; CDR3aa: CASSTRAAETQYF; d_gene: NA; j_gene: TRBJ2-5; v_gene: TRBV6-1; abundance: NA
CDR3nt: TGTGCCAGCTCATCACCACTAGCGGCGACCAAAAACATTCAGTACTTC; CDR3aa: CASSSPLAATKNIQYF; d_gene: TRBD2; j_gene: TRBJ2-4; v_gene: TRBV18; abundance: NA
CDR3nt: TGTGCCAGCAGTTTACAGGGGGCTGAAGCTTTCTTT; CDR3aa: CASSLQGAEAFF; d_gene: TRBD1; j_gene: TRBJ1-1; v_gene: TRBV6-6; abundance: NA
CDR3nt: TGTGCCAGCAGTCCGCCTCTGGGCAATAAGCAGTTCTTC; CDR3aa: CASSPPLGNKQFF; d_gene: NA; j_gene: TRBJ2-1; v_gene: TRBV6-5; abundance: NA
CDR3nt: TGTGCCAGCAGCTCGGGCCGGAGGGTCGGACAGCCCCAGCATTTT; CDR3aa: CASSSGRRVGQPQHF; d_gene: NA; j_gene: TRBJ1-5; v_gene: TRBV7-2; abundance: NA
CDR3nt: TGTGCCCTCAGGGGACAAGGGGCCGCAGGGCAGTTCTTC; CDR3aa: CALRGQGAAGQFF; d_gene: NA; j_gene: TRBJ2-1; v_gene: TRBV6-1; abundance: few
CDR3nt: TGTGCCAGCAGCTTAGAGACGACTAGCGGGATTTACGAGCAGTACTTC; CDR3aa: CASSLETTSGIYEQYF; d_gene: TRBD2; j_gene: TRBJ2-7; v_gene: TRBV11-2; abundance: few
CDR3nt: TGTGCCAGTAGTATAGGGGGACAGGCCCGGAGCAAGCCCCAGCATTTT; CDR3aa: CASSIGGQARSKPQHF; d_gene: TRBD1; j_gene: TRBJ1-5; v_gene: TRBV19; abundance: NA
CDR3nt: TGTGCCAGTAGTCCCCGGAGGGGATATGGCTACACCTTC; CDR3aa: CASSPRRGYGYTF; d_gene: NA; j_gene: TRBJ1-2; v_gene: TRBV19; abundance: NA
CDR3nt: TGTGCCAGCAGTCCAGGACAGGGCCTTGGCGGCTACACCTTC; CDR3aa: CASSPGQGLGGYTF; d_gene: TRBD1; j_gene: TRBJ1-2; v_gene: TRBV27; abundance: NA
CDR3nt: TGTGCCAGCAGCTCGGGGACAGGGGGCTACGAGCAGTACTTC; CDR3aa: CASSSGTGGYEQYF; d_gene: TRBD1; j_gene: TRBJ2-7; v_gene: TRBV11-2; abundance: once
CDR3nt: TGCGCCAGCAGCGAGGGACTAGCGGGGGTAACAGATACGCAGTATTTT; CDR3aa: CASSEGLAGVTDTQYF; d_gene: TRBD2; j_gene: TRBJ2-3; v_gene: TRBV5-1; abundance: NA
CDR3nt: TGTGCCTGGAGTGTACTGTTGAACACTGAAGCTTTCTTT; CDR3aa: CAWSVLLNTEAFF; d_gene: NA; j_gene: TRBJ1-1; v_gene: TRBV30; abundance: NA
CDR3nt: TGTGCCAGCAGCGTAGACCCACGCGGGATAGACAATGAGCAGTTCTTC; CDR3aa: CASSVDPRGIDNEQFF; d_gene: NA; j_gene: TRBJ2-1; v_gene: TRBV9; abundance: NA
CDR3nt: TGCGCCAGCAGCATTACTACAGGGTCGGTAGCCAAAAACATTCAGTACTTC; CDR3aa: CASSITTGSVAKNIQYF; d_gene: NA; j_gene: TRBJ2-4; v_gene: TRBV10-2; abundance: NA
CDR3nt: TGCAGTCACATCGGGAGGAATGAGCAGTTCTTC; CDR3aa: CSHIGRNEQFF; d_gene: TRBD2; j_gene: TRBJ2-1; v_gene: TRBV20-1; abundance: once
CDR3nt: TGTGCCTGGGGGGACAGGGTAGGGGATCACGAGCAGTACTTC; CDR3aa: CAWGDRVGDHEQYF; d_gene: TRBD1; j_gene: TRBJ2-7; v_gene: TRBV30; abundance: NA
CDR3nt: TGTGCCATCAAAGCCGGCGGGGGAGCTTTCTTT; CDR3aa: CAIKAGGGAFF; d_gene: NA; j_gene: TRBJ1-1; v_gene: TRBV10-3; abundance: NA
CDR3nt: TGTGCCAGCAGCGAAATCGGGACAGGTGGAACTGAAGCTTTCTTT; CDR3aa: CASSEIGTGGTEAFF; d_gene: TRBD1; j_gene: TRBJ1-1; v_gene: TRBV9; abundance: NA
CDR3nt: TGTGCCAGCAGCGTAGCAGGGGCCGCAGATACGCAGTATTTT; CDR3aa: CASSVAGAADTQYF; d_gene: NA; j_gene: TRBJ2-3; v_gene: TRBV9; abundance: NA
CDR3nt: TGCGCCAGCAGCTCCACGGGGAACACCGGGGAGCTGTTTTTT; CDR3aa: CASSSTGNTGELFF; d_gene: NA; j_gene: TRBJ2-2; v_gene: TRBV5-1; abundance: NA
CDR3nt: TGTGCCAGCAGCCAAGGTTTCTCAGGTCTTGGTGGAAACACCATATATTTT; CDR3aa: CASSQGFSGLGGNTIYF; d_gene: NA; j_gene: TRBJ1-3; v_gene: TRBV4-2; abundance: NA
CDR3nt: TGTGCCAGCAGCTTGGTAGCGGGAGTTGAGCAGTTCTTC; CDR3aa: CASSLVAGVEQFF; d_gene: TRBD2; j_gene: TRBJ2-1; v_gene: TRBV5-6; abundance: NA
CDR3nt: TGCGCCAGCAGCGCAAGTGGGACTAGCGGGGGCAGCACAGATACGCAGTATTTT; CDR3aa: CASSASGTSGGSTDTQYF; d_gene: TRBD2; j_gene: TRBJ2-3; v_gene: TRBV10-2; abundance: NA
CDR3nt: TGTGCCAGCAGTTTAATCGGGTCGGGGACAGGGAACCACGAGCAGTACTTC; CDR3aa: CASSLIGSGTGNHEQYF; d_gene: TRBD1; j_gene: TRBJ2-7; v_gene: TRBV28; abundance: NA
CDR3nt: TGTGCCAGCAGCGCAGGGTATACCTACGAGCAGTACTTC; CDR3aa: CASSAGYTYEQYF; d_gene: NA; j_gene: TRBJ2-7; v_gene: TRBV9; abundance: NA
CDR3nt: TGTGCCAGCAGTGGAGGGACTAGCTTCTACGAGCAGTACTTC; CDR3aa: CASSGGTSFYEQYF; d_gene: TRBD2; j_gene: TRBJ2-7; v_gene: TRBV6-5; abundance: NA
CDR3nt: TGTGCCAGCAGCTTCGTCCCTCGACAGATCCTAAAAGGGGAGCTGTTTTTT; CDR3aa: CASSFVPRQILKGELFF; d_gene: NA; j_gene: TRBJ2-2; v_gene: TRBV7-8; abundance: NA
CDR3nt: TGTGCCAGCAGTGATAAAGGGGTGGGAAGCAATCAGCCCCAGCATTTT; CDR3aa: CASSDKGVGSNQPQHF; d_gene: NA; j_gene: TRBJ1-5; v_gene: TRBV6-1; abundance: NA
CDR3nt: TGTGCCATCCGGGGAGGAGGTAATGAAAAACTGTTTTTT; CDR3aa: CAIRGGGNEKLFF; d_gene: NA; j_gene: TRBJ1-4; v_gene: TRBV6-6; abundance: few
CDR3nt: TGTGCCAGCTCCAGACTAGCGGGAGATTTCGACCTCGGGGAGCTGTTTTTT; CDR3aa: CASSRLAGDFDLGELFF; d_gene: TRBD2; j_gene: TRBJ2-2; v_gene: TRBV9; abundance: NA
CDR3nt: TGCGCCAGCAGCTTGGAGCGGGGTGCCAATGAGCAGTTCTTC; CDR3aa: CASSLERGANEQFF; d_gene: TRBD2; j_gene: TRBJ2-1; v_gene: TRBV5-1; abundance: NA
CDR3nt: TGTGCCAGCAGCTTAGGACTAGCCCAAGCGGATACGCAGTATTTT; CDR3aa: CASSLGLAQADTQYF; d_gene: TRBD2; j_gene: TRBJ2-3; v_gene: TRBV7-2; abundance: NA
CDR3nt: TGTGCCAGCAGTTTCTTGACTAGCGGGACCCAAGAGACCCAGTACTTC; CDR3aa: CASSFLTSGTQETQYF; d_gene: TRBD2; j_gene: TRBJ2-5; v_gene: TRBV6-5; abundance: NA
CDR3nt: TGTGCCAGCAGCGTAGGACTAGCGGGGGCCTACAATGAGCAGTTCTTC; CDR3aa: CASSVGLAGAYNEQFF; d_gene: TRBD2; j_gene: TRBJ2-1; v_gene: TRBV9; abundance: NA
CDR3nt: TGCAGCGTTGAAGATCGTGGGGCTCGTCCAGATACGCAGTATTTT; CDR3aa: CSVEDRGARPDTQYF; d_gene: NA; j_gene: TRBJ2-3; v_gene: TRBV29-1; abundance: NA
CDR3nt: TGTGCCAGCAGCCCCGGACTAGCGGACACCGGGGAGCTGTTTTTT; CDR3aa: CASSPGLADTGELFF; d_gene: TRBD2; j_gene: TRBJ2-2; v_gene: TRBV28; abundance: NA
CDR3nt: TGTGCCAGCAGCTTAGCAGGGGCGGGCACTGAAGCTTTCTTT; CDR3aa: CASSLAGAGTEAFF; d_gene: NA; j_gene: TRBJ1-1; v_gene: TRBV11-2; abundance: NA
CDR3nt: TGCGCCAGCAGCTTGGACAGGTCGAACTATGGCTACACCTTC; CDR3aa: CASSLDRSNYGYTF; d_gene: NA; j_gene: TRBJ1-2; v_gene: TRBV5-1; abundance: NA
CDR3nt: TGTGCCAGCAGCGTAGCGGGGAATGAGCAGTTCTTC; CDR3aa: CASSVAGNEQFF; d_gene: TRBD2; j_gene: TRBJ2-1; v_gene: TRBV7-3; abundance: NA